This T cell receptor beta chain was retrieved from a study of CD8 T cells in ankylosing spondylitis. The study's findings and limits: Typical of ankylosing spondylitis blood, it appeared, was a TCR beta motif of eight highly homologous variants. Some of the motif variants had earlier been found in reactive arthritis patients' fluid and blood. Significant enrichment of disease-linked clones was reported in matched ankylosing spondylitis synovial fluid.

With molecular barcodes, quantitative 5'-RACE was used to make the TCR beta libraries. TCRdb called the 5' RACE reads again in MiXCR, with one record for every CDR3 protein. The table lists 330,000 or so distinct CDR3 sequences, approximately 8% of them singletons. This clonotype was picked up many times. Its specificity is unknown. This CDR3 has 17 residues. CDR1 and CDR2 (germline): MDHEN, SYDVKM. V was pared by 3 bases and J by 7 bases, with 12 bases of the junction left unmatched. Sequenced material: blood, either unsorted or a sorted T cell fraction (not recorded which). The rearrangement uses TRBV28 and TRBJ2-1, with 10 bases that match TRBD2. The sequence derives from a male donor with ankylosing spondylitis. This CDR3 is CASSLIRASGSGNEQFF. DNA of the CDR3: TGTGCCAGCAGTTTGATAAGAGCTAGCGGGAGCGGTAATGAGCAGTTCTTC.